The text below deals with one TCR beta chain. The CDR3 is made up of 17 amino acids. Germline V gene sequence: CDR1 SGHRS, CDR2 YFSETQ. V lost 4 bases, J lost 4 bases, and 18 bases lay in between. These data are taken from a study of tissue T cells after allogeneic stem cell transplantation. The method was immunoSEQ multiplex PCR; TCRdb's version includes in-frame clones alone and lacks a portion of them. Here the sample spans roughly 42,000 clones, 80% to 95% being singletons. This specimen consisted of blood, obtained before transplantation. The chain joins TRBV5-1 to TRBJ2-6; unclear D gene. The TCR originated in a woman aged 35 to 69 who later had graft-versus-host disease after an allogeneic stem cell transplant. CDR3 in amino acids: CASSPIGSRSGANVLTF. The CDR3 DNA is TGCGCCAGCAGCCCAATAGGTAGCAGGTCCGGGGCCAACGTCCTGACTTTC.